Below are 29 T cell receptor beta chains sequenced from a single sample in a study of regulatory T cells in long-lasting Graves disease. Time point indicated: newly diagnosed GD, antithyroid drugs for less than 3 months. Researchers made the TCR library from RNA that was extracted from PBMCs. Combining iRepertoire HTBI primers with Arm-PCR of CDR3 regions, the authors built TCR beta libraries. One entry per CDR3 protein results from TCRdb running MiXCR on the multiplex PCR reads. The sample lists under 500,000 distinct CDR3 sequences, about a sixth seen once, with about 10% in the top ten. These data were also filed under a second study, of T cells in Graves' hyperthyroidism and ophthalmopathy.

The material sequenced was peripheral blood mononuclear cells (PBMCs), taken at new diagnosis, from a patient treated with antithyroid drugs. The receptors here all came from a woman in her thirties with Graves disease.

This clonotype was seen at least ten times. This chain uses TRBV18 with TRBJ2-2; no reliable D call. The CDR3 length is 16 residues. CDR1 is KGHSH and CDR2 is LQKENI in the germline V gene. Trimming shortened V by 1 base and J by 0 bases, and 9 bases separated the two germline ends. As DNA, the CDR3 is TGTGCCAGCTCACCACAAAGCGCCCCGAACACCGGGGAGCTGTTTTTT. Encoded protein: CASSPQSAPNTGELFF.

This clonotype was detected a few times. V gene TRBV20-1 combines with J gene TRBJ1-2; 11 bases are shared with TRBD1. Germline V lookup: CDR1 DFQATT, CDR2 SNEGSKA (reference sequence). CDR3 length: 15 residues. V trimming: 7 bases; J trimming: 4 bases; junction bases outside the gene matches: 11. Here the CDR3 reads CSVRIWTGGSYGYTF. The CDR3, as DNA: TGCAGTGTACGGATCTGGACAGGGGGCAGCTATGGCTACACCTTC.

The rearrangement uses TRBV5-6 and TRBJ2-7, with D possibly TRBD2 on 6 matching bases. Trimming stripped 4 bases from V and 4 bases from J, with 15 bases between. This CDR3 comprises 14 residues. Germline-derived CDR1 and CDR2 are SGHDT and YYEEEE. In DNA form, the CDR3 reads TGTGCCAGCAGCACGGCGGGACGGAGATACGAGCAGTACTTC. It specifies CASSTAGRRYEQYF.

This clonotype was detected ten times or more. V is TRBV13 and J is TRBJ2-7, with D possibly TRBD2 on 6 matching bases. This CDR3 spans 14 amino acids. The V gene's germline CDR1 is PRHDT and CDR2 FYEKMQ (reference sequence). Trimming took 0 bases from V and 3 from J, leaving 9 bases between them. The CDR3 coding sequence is TGTGCCAGCAGCTTAGGGGCTAGCGACTACGAGCAGTACTTC. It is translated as CASSLGASDYEQYF. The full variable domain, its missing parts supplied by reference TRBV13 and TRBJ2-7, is AAGVIQSPRHLIKEKRETATLKCYPIPRHDTVYWYQQGPGQDPQFLISFYEKMQSDKGSIPDRFSAQQFSDYHSELNMSSLELGDSALYFCASSLGASDYEQYFGPGTRLTVT.

The CDR3 sequence: CASRTLAVGYTF. CDR3 sequence (DNA): TGTGCCAGCAGGACCCTTGCGGTTGGCTACACCTTC. This rearrangement joins TRBV6-1 to TRBJ1-2; D uncertain. The CDR3 is 12 amino acids. Germline lookup yields CDR1 MNHNS and CDR2 SASEGT. V lost 6 bases, J lost 7 bases, and 12 bases lay in between.

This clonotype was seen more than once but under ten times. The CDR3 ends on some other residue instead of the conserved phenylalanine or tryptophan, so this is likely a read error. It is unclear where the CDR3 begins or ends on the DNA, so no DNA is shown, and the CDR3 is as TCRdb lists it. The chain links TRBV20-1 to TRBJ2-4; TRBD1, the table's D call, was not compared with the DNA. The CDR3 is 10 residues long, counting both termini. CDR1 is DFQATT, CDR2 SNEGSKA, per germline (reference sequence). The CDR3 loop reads CSARAGQGVI.

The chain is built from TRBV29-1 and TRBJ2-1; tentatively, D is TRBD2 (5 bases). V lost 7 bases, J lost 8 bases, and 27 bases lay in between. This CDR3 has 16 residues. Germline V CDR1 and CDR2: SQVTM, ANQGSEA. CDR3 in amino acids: CSAIGLAGRRSHEQFF. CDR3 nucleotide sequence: TGCAGCGCCATAGGATTGGCGGGCCGAAGGTCACATGAGCAGTTCTTC.

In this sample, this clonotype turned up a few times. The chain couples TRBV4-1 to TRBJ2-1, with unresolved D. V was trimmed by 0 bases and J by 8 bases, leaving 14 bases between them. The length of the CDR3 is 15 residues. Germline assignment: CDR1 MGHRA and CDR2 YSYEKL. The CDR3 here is CASSQEPHGLDEQFF. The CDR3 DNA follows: TGCGCCAGCAGCCAAGAACCCCACGGTTTGGATGAGCAGTTCTTC.

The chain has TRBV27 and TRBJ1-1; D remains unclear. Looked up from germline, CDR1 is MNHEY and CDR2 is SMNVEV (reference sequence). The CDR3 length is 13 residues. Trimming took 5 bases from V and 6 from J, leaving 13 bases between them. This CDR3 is CASSTARSAEAFF. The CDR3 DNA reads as TGTGCCAGCAGTACTGCCCGGAGCGCTGAAGCTTTCTTT.

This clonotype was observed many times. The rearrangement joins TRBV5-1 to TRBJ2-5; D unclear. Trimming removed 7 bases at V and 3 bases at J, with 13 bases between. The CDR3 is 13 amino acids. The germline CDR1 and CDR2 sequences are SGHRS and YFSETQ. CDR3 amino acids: CASRLMGEETQYF. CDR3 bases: TGCGCCAGCCGACTCATGGGCGAAGAGACCCAGTACTTC.

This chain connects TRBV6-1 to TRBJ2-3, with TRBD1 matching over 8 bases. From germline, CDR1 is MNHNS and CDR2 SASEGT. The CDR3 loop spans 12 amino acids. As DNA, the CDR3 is TGTGGGACAGGGCTTAGGGCAGATACGCAGTATTTT. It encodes CGTGLRADTQYF.

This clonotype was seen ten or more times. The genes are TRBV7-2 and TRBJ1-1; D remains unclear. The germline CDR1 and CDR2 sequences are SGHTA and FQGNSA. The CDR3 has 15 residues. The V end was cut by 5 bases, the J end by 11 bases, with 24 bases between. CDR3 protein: CASSLSLDIRLGAFF. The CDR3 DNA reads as TGTGCCAGCAGCCTCTCCCTTGATATCCGTCTCGGGGCTTTCTTT.

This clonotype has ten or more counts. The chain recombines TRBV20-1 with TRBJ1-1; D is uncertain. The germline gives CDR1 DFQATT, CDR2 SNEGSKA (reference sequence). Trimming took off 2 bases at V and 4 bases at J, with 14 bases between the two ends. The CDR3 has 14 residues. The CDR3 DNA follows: TGCAGTGCTAGAATTGGAGCGGGGAGCACTGAAGCTTTCTTT. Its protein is CSARIGAGSTEAFF.

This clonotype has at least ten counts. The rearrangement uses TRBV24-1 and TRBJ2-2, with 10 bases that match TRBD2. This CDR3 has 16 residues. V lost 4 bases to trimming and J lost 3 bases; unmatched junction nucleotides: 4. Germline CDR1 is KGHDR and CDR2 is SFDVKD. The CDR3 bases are TGTGCCACCAGTGACCCTAGCGGGAGAGACACCGGGGAGCTGTTTTTT. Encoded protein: CATSDPSGRDTGELFF.

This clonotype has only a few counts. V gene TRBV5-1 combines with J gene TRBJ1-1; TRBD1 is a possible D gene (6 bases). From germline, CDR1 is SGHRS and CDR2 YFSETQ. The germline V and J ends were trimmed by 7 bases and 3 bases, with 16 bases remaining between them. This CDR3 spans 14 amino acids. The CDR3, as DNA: TGCGCCAGCGCGCTAACAGGGTCTCACACTGAAGCTTTCTTT. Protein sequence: CASALTGSHTEAFF. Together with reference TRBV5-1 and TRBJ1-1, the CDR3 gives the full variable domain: KAGVTQTPRYLIKTRGQQVTLSCSPISGHRSVSWYQQTPGQGLQFLFEYFSETQRNKGNFPGRFSGRQFSNSRSEMNVSTLELGDSALYLCASALTGSHTEAFFGQGTRLTVV.

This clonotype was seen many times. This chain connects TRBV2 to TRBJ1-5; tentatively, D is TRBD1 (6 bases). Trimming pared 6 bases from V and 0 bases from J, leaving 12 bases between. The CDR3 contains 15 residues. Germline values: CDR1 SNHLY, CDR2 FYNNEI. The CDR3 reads CASRFGQISNQPQHF. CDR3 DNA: TGTGCCAGCAGATTTGGACAGATTAGCAATCAGCCCCAGCATTTT. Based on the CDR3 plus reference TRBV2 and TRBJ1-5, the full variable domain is EPEVTQTPSHQVTQMGQEVILRCVPISNHLYFYWYRQILGQKVEFLVSFYNNEISEKSEIFDDQFSVERPDGSNFTLKIRSTKLEDSAMYFCASRFGQISNQPQHFGDGTRLSIL.

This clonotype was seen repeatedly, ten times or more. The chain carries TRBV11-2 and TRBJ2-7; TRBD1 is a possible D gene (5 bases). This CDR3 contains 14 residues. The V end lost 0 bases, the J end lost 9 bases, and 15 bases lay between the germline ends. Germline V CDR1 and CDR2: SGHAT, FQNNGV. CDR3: CASSLELVGQGQYF. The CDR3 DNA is TGTGCCAGCAGCTTAGAGCTTGTGGGTCAGGGGCAGTACTTC. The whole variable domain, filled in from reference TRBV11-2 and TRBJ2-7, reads EAGVAQSPRYKIIEKRQSVAFWCNPISGHATLYWYQQILGQGPKLLIQFQNNGVVDDSQLPKDRFSAERLKGVDSTLKIQPAKLEDSAVYLCASSLELVGQGQYFGPGTRLTVT.

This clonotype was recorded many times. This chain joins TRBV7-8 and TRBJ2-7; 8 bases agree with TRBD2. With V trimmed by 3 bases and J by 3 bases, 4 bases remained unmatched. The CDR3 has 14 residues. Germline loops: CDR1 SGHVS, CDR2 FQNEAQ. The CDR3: CASSFPGLGYEQYF. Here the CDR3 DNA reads TGTGCCAGCAGCTTTCCGGGACTAGGCTACGAGCAGTACTTC.

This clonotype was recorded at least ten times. The CDR3 region is CSATGHFFSYEQYF. CDR3 nucleotide sequence: TGCAGTGCTACAGGACATTTTTTCTCCTACGAGCAGTACTTC. This sequence joins TRBV20-1 and TRBJ2-7, with D tentatively TRBD1 (5 bases). Trimming pared 4 bases from V and 0 bases from J, leaving 13 bases between. Per germline, CDR1 DFQATT and CDR2 SNEGSKA (reference sequence). This CDR3 contains 14 residues.

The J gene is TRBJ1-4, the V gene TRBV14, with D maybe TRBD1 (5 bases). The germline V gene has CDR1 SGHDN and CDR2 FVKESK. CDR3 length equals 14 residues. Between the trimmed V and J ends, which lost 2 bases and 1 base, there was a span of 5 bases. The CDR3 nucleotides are TGTGCCAGCAGCCAACAGGGAACTAATGAAAAACTGTTTTTT. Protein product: CASSQQGTNEKLFF.

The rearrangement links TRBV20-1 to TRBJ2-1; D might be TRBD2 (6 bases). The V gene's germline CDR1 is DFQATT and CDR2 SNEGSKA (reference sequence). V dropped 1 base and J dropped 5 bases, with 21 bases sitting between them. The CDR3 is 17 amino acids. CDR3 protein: CSARVASGRGQDNEQFF. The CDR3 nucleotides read TGCAGTGCTAGAGTTGCCTCAGGGCGGGGCCAAGACAATGAGCAGTTCTTC.

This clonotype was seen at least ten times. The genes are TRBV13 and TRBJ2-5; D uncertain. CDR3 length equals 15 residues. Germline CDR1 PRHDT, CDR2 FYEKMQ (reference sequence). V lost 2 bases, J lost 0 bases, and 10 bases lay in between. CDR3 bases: TGTGCCAGCAGCTTATCCCTCCGGTACCAAGAGACCCAGTACTTC. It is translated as CASSLSLRYQETQYF.

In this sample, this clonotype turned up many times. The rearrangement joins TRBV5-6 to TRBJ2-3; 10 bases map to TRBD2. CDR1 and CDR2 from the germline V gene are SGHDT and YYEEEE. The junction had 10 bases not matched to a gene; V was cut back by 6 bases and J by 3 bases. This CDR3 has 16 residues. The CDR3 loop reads CASTTMTSGWTDTQYF. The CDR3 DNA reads TGTGCCAGCACGACGATGACTAGCGGGTGGACAGATACGCAGTATTTT.

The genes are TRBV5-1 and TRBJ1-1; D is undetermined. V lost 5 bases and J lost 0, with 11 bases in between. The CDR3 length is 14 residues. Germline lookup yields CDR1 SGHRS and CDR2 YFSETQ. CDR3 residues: CASRATPVNTEAFF. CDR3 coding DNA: TGCGCCAGCAGGGCGACTCCAGTGAACACTGAAGCTTTCTTT.

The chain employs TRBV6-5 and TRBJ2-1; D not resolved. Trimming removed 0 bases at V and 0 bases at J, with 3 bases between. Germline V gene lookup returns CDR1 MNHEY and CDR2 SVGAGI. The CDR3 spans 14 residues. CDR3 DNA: TGTGCCAGCAGTTACTCCGCCTCCTACAATGAGCAGTTCTTC. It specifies CASSYSASYNEQFF.

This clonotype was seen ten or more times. CDR3 coding DNA: TGTGCCACCAGTGATCCCCGGGGGGGACAGGCGCACTATGGCTACACCTTC. It codes for CATSDPRGGQAHYGYTF. The chain employs TRBV24-1 and TRBJ1-2; TRBD1 aligns across 8 bases. There are 17 residues in the CDR3. Trimming took 3 bases from V and 3 from J; bases not matched to a gene: 11. Germline-derived CDR1 and CDR2 are KGHDR and SFDVKD.

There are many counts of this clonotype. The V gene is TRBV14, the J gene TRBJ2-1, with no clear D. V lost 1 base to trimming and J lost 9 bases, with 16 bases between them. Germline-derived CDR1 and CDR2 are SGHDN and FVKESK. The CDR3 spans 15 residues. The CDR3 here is CASSQVIAPYGEQFF. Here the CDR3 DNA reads TGTGCCAGCAGCCAAGTCATCGCCCCTTACGGTGAGCAGTTCTTC.

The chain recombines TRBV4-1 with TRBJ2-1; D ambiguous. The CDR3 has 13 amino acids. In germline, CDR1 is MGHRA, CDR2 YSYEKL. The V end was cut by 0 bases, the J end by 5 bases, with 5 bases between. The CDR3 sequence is CASSQETHNEQFF. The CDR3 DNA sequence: TGCGCCAGCAGCCAAGAAACGCACAATGAGCAGTTCTTC.

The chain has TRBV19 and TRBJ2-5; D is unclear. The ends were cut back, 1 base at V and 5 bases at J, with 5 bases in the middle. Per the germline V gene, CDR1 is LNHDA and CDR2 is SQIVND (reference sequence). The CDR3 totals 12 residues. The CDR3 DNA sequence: TGTGCCAGTAGTATAGGACGGGAGACCCAGTACTTC. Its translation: CASSIGRETQYF.